This TCR beta chain comes out of a study of T cells in Graves' hyperthyroidism and ophthalmopathy (dated 2019 in TCRdb). Regarding the research as a whole: Peripheral blood samples were taken at the time of initial diagnosis, prior to any treatment. TCR V-J signatures able to tell the groups apart were searched for in a discovery cohort of around 95 patients, of whom more than 40 had Graves' ophthalmopathy and around 58 had stable Graves' hyperthyroidism. Prospective prediction of ophthalmopathy was tested in an independent validation cohort of 18 to 20 hyperthyroidism patients and 15 to 17 patients who later progressed to ophthalmopathy. The 95 to 100 discovery patients were randomly split 7:3 into training and test sets. Thyroid tissue and blood T-cell repertoires from over 5 Graves' hyperthyroidism patients were also compared in the study. After sampling, hyperthyroidism patients received methimazole starting at 30 mg daily, and ophthalmopathy patients received high-dose intravenous methylprednisolone. The paper reports TCR Vbeta CDR3 sequencing of fewer than 150 peripheral blood samples: around 45 ophthalmopathy, under 85 hyperthyroidism and approximately 17 progressor patients. The full study reports these points: No statistical method was used to fix the sample size in advance, and group allocation was not hidden from the investigators. A 13 V-J signature model separated ophthalmopathy from stable hyperthyroidism, with nearly 90% sensitivity and 81.08% specificity in cross-validation and 80%/75% in testing. In validation, progression to ophthalmopathy was predicted by the model with 70% to 71% sensitivity and under 85% specificity, a median of roughly six months before onset. Blood samples also contained most of the expanded thyroid clonotypes (frequency above 0.001), which suggests that blood repertoires may reflect thyroid immune responses.

This clonotype was detected ten times or more. Its target antigen remains unknown. No base quality information exists; no much larger clone differs at one position. A patient counted as having stable Graves' hyperthyroidism if no progression to ophthalmopathy occurred over 18 months of follow-up. Hyperthyroidism patients were aged 18 to 65 years and newly diagnosed, with disease duration of less than 2 months. Patients with uncontrolled infections, other autoimmune diseases, pregnancy or lactation were excluded. Clinical symptoms, serum thyroxine and TRAb, thyroid ultrasound, and orbital computed tomography formed the basis for the diagnoses. PBMCs were separated from 8 to 10 ml of fresh peripheral blood using Ficoll-Paque density gradient centrifugation. Trizol reagent was used to extract total RNA, and RNA quality was then checked on an Agilent 2100 Bioanalyzer. The TCR beta CDR3 regions were amplified from RNA transcripts. The first round of RT-PCR for the TCR CDR3 was performed with the HTBI primer set and the Qiagen OneStep RT-PCR kit. A second multiplex PCR round built the libraries, followed by size selection and purification. Libraries were sequenced paired-end with 100 bp reads on an Illumina HiSeq2000. The source study handled its data this way. SOAPnuke was used to process the raw data, with reads discarded if the reads contained adapters or uncalled bases, had a mean Phred below 15, or lacked an exact constant-primer or identifier match. COPE v1.2.5 was used to merge the high-quality paired reads, and each unique nucleotide sequence was defined as a clonotype. Clonotypes were aligned to IMGT TRBV, TRBD and TRBJ reference segments using MiTCR v1.1. The analysis included only V-J combinations with a frequency above 0.0001, which together covered around 99% of the repertoires. A TCS score was defined as the ratio of F50 (clonal expansion) to E x V (chaos), with BLOSUM62-based TCRdist applied between CDR3 peptides within each V-J. Welch's t-statistics and random forest reduced some 510 V-J features to 10 to 15, which were used in a naive Bayes classifier (R e1071). TCRdb reworked the public reads: Q25 trimming with fastp, MiXCR clone assembly, productive beta chains retained. Each entry merges the rows of one CDR3 protein and shows their most common DNA and genes. TCRdb, not the authors, supplied the V and J calls. The sample table contains around 620,000 distinct CDR3 sequences; only one count was recorded for under 20% of them. The top ten hold about 3.8% of the sample.

The V end gives up 9 bases and the J end 5 bases, leaving 4 bases in the junction not matched to a gene. From its cysteine to its phenylalanine, the CDR3 spans 12 amino acids. This entry keeps only the CDR3 DNA: 36 bases, framed from base 1. From a lookup of the germline V gene (reference sequence), CDR1 and CDR2 are LNHNV and YYDKDF. The chain is made from TRBV15 and TRBJ2-3, with TRBD2 identical over 8 junction bases. This TCR was recovered from a woman under 40 with Graves' hyperthyroidism. Source material: blood. The sequenced DNA is TGTGCCACGGAGGCGGGGGGAGATACGCAGTATTTT. Translated, this gives CATEAGGDTQYF.